A single sample is the source of the 20 T cell receptor beta chains below, sequenced in a study of blood T cell repertoires in COVID-19. Generated by immunoSEQ multiplex PCR, the TCRdb table keeps only in-frame clones and is missing some. This table holds 160,000 or so clones, roughly 80% found once. Sequenced material: peripheral blood. The receptors shown here come from a human donor in a cohort sampled during active COVID-19.

The rearrangement uses TRBV7-9 and TRBJ2-3, with D hard to call. Germline CDR1 reads SEHNR; CDR2 reads FQNEAQ (reference sequence). V lost 5 bases, J lost 4 bases, and 4 bases lay in between. This CDR3 region has 11 residues. The chain's CDR3 is CASSRADTQYF. The CDR3 region has the DNA TGTGCCAGCAGCCGGGCAGATACGCAGTATTTT.

The CDR3 DNA reads as TGTGCCAGCAGGTTGACGGGGGGCGAAAAACTGTTTTTT. Translating gives CASRLTGGEKLFF. The gene calls are TRBV11-2 and TRBJ1-4; D is perhaps TRBD1 (6 bases). The CDR3 loop spans 13 amino acids. V lost 6 bases and J lost 8, with 13 bases in between. Germline CDR1 is SGHAT and CDR2 is FQNNGV.

The gene calls are TRBV19 and TRBJ1-6; 8 bases match TRBD1. The CDR3 is 15 residues long. Germline-derived CDR1 and CDR2 are LNHDA and SQIVND (reference sequence). V gave up 6 bases and J gave up 5 bases; unmatched junction bases: 6. In nucleotides, the CDR3 is TGTGCCAGTAGATCAGGACAGGGTGATAATTCACCCCTCCACTTT. Protein: CASRSGQGDNSPLHF.

The chain employs TRBV11-2 and TRBJ1-6; D might be TRBD1 (5 bases). The CDR3 loop spans 15 amino acids. CDR1 is SGHAT, CDR2 FQNNGV, per germline. V gave up 3 bases and J gave up 6 bases, with 12 bases separating them. CDR3 protein: CASSLIFGGNSPLHF. The CDR3 DNA reads TGTGCCAGCAGCTTGATTTTCGGGGGTAATTCACCCCTCCACTTT.

The chain is built from TRBV21-1 and TRBJ2-7; the D call in the table, TRBD2, was not verified against the DNA. TRBV21-1 is tagged as a pseudogene. This CDR3 comprises 16 residues. The CDR3 sequence is CASSPRVGGHLVEQYF. For the CDR3, the DNA is TGTGCCAGCAGCCCAAGGGTGGGGGGGCATCTGGTTGAGCAGTACTTC.

The chain carries TRBV6-4 and TRBJ1-4; D unresolved. The V gene's germline CDR1 is MRHNA and CDR2 SNTAGT. This CDR3 has 15 residues. V was trimmed by 4 bases and J by 2 bases, leaving 11 bases between them. This chain's CDR3 is CASSVYGGTNEKLFF. The CDR3 DNA is TGTGCCAGCAGTGTCTACGGTGGTACTAATGAAAAACTGTTTTTT.

The chain is built from TRBV30 and TRBJ1-4, with TRBD1 identical over 7 bases. J gave up 2 bases and V 7 bases, and 7 bases lay outside the gene matches. Germline V gives CDR1 GTSNPN, CDR2 SVGIG (reference sequence). The CDR3 runs 14 residues. Written as DNA, the CDR3 is TGTGCCTACGAGGGGGCCCCCACTAATGAAAAACTGTTTTTT. Encoded protein: CAYEGAPTNEKLFF.

This clone was picked up one time. This chain links TRBV6-1 with TRBJ2-3, with D possibly matching TRBD1 (5 bases). V lost 2 bases and J lost 0, with 9 bases in between. The germline CDR1 and CDR2 sequences are MNHNS and SASEGT. The CDR3 covers 15 residues. The CDR3 sequence: CASSEMGPSTDTQYF. CDR3 DNA: TGTGCCAGCAGTGAAATGGGGCCTAGCACAGATACGCAGTATTTT.

The chain recombines TRBV5-1 with TRBJ1-1; D is undetermined. The V gene's germline CDR1 is SGHRS and CDR2 YFSETQ. This CDR3 is 14 amino acids long. The V end lost 1 base, the J end lost 1 base, and 8 bases lay between the germline ends. As DNA, the CDR3 is TGCGCCAGCAGCTTGCCCGCTACGAACACTGAAGCTTTCTTT. Its protein is CASSLPATNTEAFF.

This chain links TRBV27 with TRBJ2-7; 9 bases are shared with TRBD2. V lost 5 bases, J lost 7 bases, and 9 bases stayed unmatched. Germline V lookup: CDR1 MNHEY, CDR2 SMNVEV (reference sequence). The CDR3 is made up of 14 amino acids. CDR3 amino acids: CASSILAGVGEQYF. The CDR3 bases are TGTGCCAGCAGTATCTTAGCGGGAGTGGGAGAGCAGTACTTC.

This clone appeared a single time. J is TRBJ1-2 and V is TRBV7-9; 8 bases are shared with TRBD1. Losses at the gene ends were 5 bases for V and 8 bases for J; bases not matched to a gene: 10. CDR3 length: 14 residues. Per germline, CDR1 SEHNR and CDR2 FQNEAQ (reference sequence). CDR3 protein: CASSVEDRVWGYTF. The CDR3 coding sequence is TGTGCCAGCAGCGTAGAGGACAGGGTCTGGGGCTACACCTTC.

This chain connects TRBV14 to TRBJ2-7; 14 positions match TRBD2. The junction had 15 bases not matched to a gene; V was cut back by 5 bases and J by 6 bases. Germline lookup yields CDR1 SGHDN and CDR2 FVKESK. The CDR3 loop spans 18 amino acids. For the CDR3, the DNA is TGTGCCAGCAGCACGCGGACTAGCGGGGGGACCCACCCCAGCGAGCAGTACTTC. This translates into CASSTRTSGGTHPSEQYF.

This chain joins TRBV5-1 and TRBJ1-2; D remains unclear. There are 14 residues in the CDR3. CDR1 is SGHRS and CDR2 is YFSETQ in the germline V gene. V was trimmed by 4 bases and J by 2 bases, leaving 12 bases between them. CDR3 coding DNA: TGCGCCAGCAGCCCCCGGGAGGGAAACTATGGCTACACCTTC. The encoded protein is CASSPREGNYGYTF. Together with reference TRBV5-1 and TRBJ1-2, the CDR3 gives the full variable domain: KAGVTQTPRYLIKTRGQQVTLSCSPISGHRSVSWYQQTPGQGLQFLFEYFSETQRNKGNFPGRFSGRQFSNSRSEMNVSTLELGDSALYLCASSPREGNYGYTFGSGTRLTVV.

V gene TRBV7-6 combines with J gene TRBJ2-7; TRBD2 is a possible D gene (7 bases). Trimming stripped 8 bases from V and 0 bases from J, with 20 bases between. The CDR3 has 16 amino acids. The V gene's germline CDR1 is SGHVS and CDR2 FNYEAQ. DNA for the CDR3: TGTGCCAGCGGTTTTTCAAGGGGGGGGAGCTCCTACGAGCAGTACTTC. It specifies CASGFSRGGSSYEQYF.

This clone was seen only once. CDR3 sequence reads: CAWVPGGVETQYF. The CDR3 coding sequence is TGTGCCTGGGTCCCTGGAGGGGTTGAGACCCAGTACTTC. The V and J genes are TRBV30 and TRBJ2-5, with D possibly matching TRBD2 (6 bases). The CDR3 totals 13 residues. The germline CDR1 and CDR2 sequences are GTSNPN and SVGIG (reference sequence). Trimming pared 5 bases from V and 5 bases from J, leaving 15 bases between.

This rearrangement joins TRBV5-1 to TRBJ2-3; 7 bases align to TRBD1. The germline V gene encodes CDR1 SGHRS and CDR2 YFSETQ. This CDR3 contains 16 residues. V trimming: 0 bases; J trimming: 5 bases; junction bases outside the gene matches: 9. The CDR3 bases are TGCGCCAGCAGCTTGGTGCTAGGGGGCGGAGGAGATACGCAGTATTTT. This encodes CASSLVLGGGGDTQYF.

This chain links TRBV19 with TRBJ2-4; 11 bases line up with TRBD2. Germline CDR1 reads LNHDA; CDR2 reads SQIVND (reference sequence). This CDR3 spans 18 amino acids. Trimming cost V 3 bases and J 0 bases; bases outside gene matches: 7. The CDR3 loop reads CASSMGLAGGLAKNIQYF. The CDR3 bases are TGTGCCAGTAGTATGGGGCTAGCGGGGGGTTTAGCCAAAAACATTCAGTACTTC.

A word on this clone: Other DNA sequences in this specimen translate into the identical CDR3. The chain uses TRBV7-2 and TRBJ2-7; TRBD2 matches 10 bases. The germline CDR1 and CDR2 sequences are SGHTA and FQGNSA. Unmatched junction bases numbered 12, after V lost 5 bases and J lost 5 bases. This CDR3 has 16 amino acids. The CDR3 region has the DNA TGTGCCAGCAGCCCCCGTGGGCTAGCGGGAGCTAACGAGCAGTACTTC. Protein product: CASSPRGLAGANEQYF.

V is TRBV10-3 and J is TRBJ1-2; 9 bases are shared with TRBD1. Germline CDR1 is ENHRY and CDR2 is SYGVKD. The CDR3 consists of 13 residues. The V gene end was trimmed by 6 bases and the J gene end by 6 bases; junction bases not matched to a gene: 5. CDR3 amino acids: CAIRPTGGDGYTF. The CDR3, as DNA: TGTGCCATCAGACCGACAGGGGGGGATGGCTACACCTTC.

The gene calls are TRBV7-3 and TRBJ2-3; 7 nucleotides line up with TRBD2. Looked up from germline, CDR1 is SGHTA and CDR2 is FQGTGA. The CDR3 covers 15 residues. Germline trimming cut 1 base from V and 3 bases from J; bases unmatched to any gene: 4. The DNA for the CDR3 is TGTGCCAGCAGCTTAATGGCTAGCGGAACAGATACGCAGTATTTT. It encodes CASSLMASGTDTQYF.